This passage covers 5 T cell receptor beta chains from one sample sequenced in a study of cytomegalovirus exposure and HLA in healthy donors. PCR primers comprised 60 Vbeta and 13 Jbeta primers. TCRdb's table, derived via immunoSEQ multiplex PCR, lists solely in-frame clones and lacks some. This sample has around 88,000 clones; approximately 74% occur once, and the top ten carry around 1.8%. Sequences were obtained from PBMCs. These TCRs come from a male donor in good health and CMV-seronegative.

The V gene is TRBV27, the J gene TRBJ1-2; D might be TRBD1 (6 bases). The germline gives CDR1 MNHEY, CDR2 SMNVEV (reference sequence). This CDR3 contains 13 residues. The V and J ends lost 5 bases and 8 bases respectively, with 15 bases between them. CDR3 sequence (DNA): TGTGCCAGCAGTGCTTCACAGGGTAGGGGCTACACCTTC. The encoded protein is CASSASQGRGYTF.

The chain uses TRBV5-8 and TRBJ1-5; 8 bases are a match to TRBD1. With V trimmed by 3 bases and J by 0 bases, 5 bases remained unmatched. The CDR3 consists of 16 residues. CDR1 SGHTS and CDR2 YDEGEE come from the germline V gene. For the CDR3, the DNA is TGTGCCAGCAGCTCCGGACAGGGCGGTAGCAATCAGCCCCAGCATTTT. Translation gives CASSSGQGGSNQPQHF.

This chain joins TRBV7-2 and TRBJ2-4; 15 bases fit TRBD2. The CDR3 has 18 residues. Germline V gene sequence: CDR1 SGHTA, CDR2 FQGNSA. J lost 6 bases, V lost 3 bases, and 9 bases had no gene match. The CDR3, as DNA: TGTGCCAGCAGCTTCCGAGGGACTAGCGGGAGGATAGGAAACATTCAGTACTTC. It is translated as CASSFRGTSGRIGNIQYF.

The gene calls are TRBV2 and TRBJ2-7; maybe TRBD2 (7 bases). Trimming shortened V by 4 bases and J by 3 bases, and 19 bases separated the two germline ends. Germline loops: CDR1 SNHLY, CDR2 FYNNEI. This CDR3 comprises 16 residues. The CDR3 region is CASSAPWGGGSYEQYF. Here the CDR3 DNA reads TGTGCCAGCAGTGCCCCCTGGGGGGGCGGGAGCTACGAGCAGTACTTC.

The CDR3 nucleotides read TGCGCCAGCAGCCAAGATTTTTGGGGGGAGGGCCAAGAGACCCAGTACTTC. This sequence encodes CASSQDFWGEGQETQYF. The chain carries TRBV4-3 and TRBJ2-5, with 7 bases that match TRBD2. There are 17 residues in the CDR3. Germline V gene lookup returns CDR1 LGHNA and CDR2 YSLEER. J was trimmed by 1 base and V by 0 bases; bases with no gene match: 8.